This passage covers 13 T cell receptor beta chains from one sample sequenced in a study of response to subunit inactivated influenza vaccine. Each CDR3 protein gets one entry after TCRdb re-called the RT-PCR reads with MiXCR. Seen here are 450,000 to 500,000 distinct CDR3 sequences, approximately 10% observed once, and the top ten hold over 9.5%. The sample was PBMCs from blood, taken 40 to 50 days after vaccination. The receptors come from a man aged 45 to 65 who received an inactivated influenza vaccine.

The CDR3 nucleotides read TGTGCCAGCAGTTTATCGACAGGCACAGATACGCAGTATTTT. It translates to CASSLSTGTDTQYF. This sequence joins TRBV28 and TRBJ2-3; D perhaps matches TRBD1 (5 bases). CDR3 size: 14 residues. From germline, CDR1 is MDHEN and CDR2 SYDVKM. Trimming removed 1 base at V and 1 base at J, with 6 bases between.

This clonotype was recorded a few times. The genes are TRBV12-3 or TRBV12-4 and TRBJ2-7; D is possibly TRBD2 (6 bases). CDR3 size: 17 residues. V lost 1 base and J lost 0, with 16 bases in between. The DNA of the CDR3 is TGTGCCAGCAGTTTAGTCGTGAGGACTACCCACTCCTACGAGCAGTACTTC. Translating it yields CASSLVVRTTHSYEQYF.

This clonotype was found many times. The chain recombines TRBV7-2 with TRBJ2-1; 9 bases agree with TRBD2. V was pared by 5 bases and J by 8 bases, with 10 bases of the junction left unmatched. The germline gives CDR1 SGHTA, CDR2 FQGNSA. This CDR3 has 15 amino acids. CDR3 loop: CASSGTGLAFYEQFF. CDR3 in DNA: TGTGCCAGCAGCGGGACGGGACTAGCCTTCTATGAGCAGTTCTTC. The full variable domain, completed using reference TRBV7-2 and TRBJ2-1, is GAGVSQSPSNKVTEKGKDVELRCDPISGHTALYWYRQSLGQGLEFLIYFQGNSAPDKSGLPSDRFSAERTGGSVSTLTIQRTQQEDSAVYLCASSGTGLAFYEQFFGPGTRLTVL.

This clonotype was detected only a few times. The chain joins TRBV5-1 to TRBJ2-1; 12 bases map to TRBD2. The CDR3 consists of 16 residues. Germline CDR1 reads SGHRS; CDR2 reads YFSETQ. Germline trimming cut 4 bases from V and 12 bases from J; bases unmatched to any gene: 14. CDR3 DNA: TGCGCCAGCAGCCAACCGGGACTAGCGGGTTTCGGGGGGCAGTTCTTC. Protein product: CASSQPGLAGFGGQFF.

This chain uses TRBV4-2 with TRBJ2-1; 9 bases fit TRBD2. The J segment lost 2 bases and the V segment lost 1 base, leaving 12 bases of the junction unmatched. Germline loops: CDR1 LGHNA, CDR2 YNFKEQ. This CDR3 contains 19 residues. The CDR3 DNA follows: TGTGCCAGCAGCCAAGTTGGGGCTAGCGGGGCCTTTCCCTACAATGAGCAGTTCTTC. Translated, it gives CASSQVGASGAFPYNEQFF.

This clonotype was counted ten times or more. The CDR3 loop reads CASSLTDSSYEQYF. The CDR3 DNA sequence: TGCGCCAGCAGCTTGACCGACAGCTCCTACGAGCAGTACTTC. The J gene is TRBJ2-7, the V gene TRBV5-1, with D tentatively TRBD1 (5 bases). Trimming took off 1 base at V and 0 bases at J, with 8 bases between the two ends. There are 14 residues in the CDR3. Germline V gives CDR1 SGHRS, CDR2 YFSETQ.

This clonotype was seen ten or more times. J is TRBJ2-1 and V is TRBV6-1; TRBD2 aligns across 14 bases. The trim removed 7 bases at V and 4 bases at J, leaving 6 bases unmatched. Germline V lookup: CDR1 MNHNS, CDR2 SASEGT. This CDR3 contains 16 residues. DNA for the CDR3: TGTGCCAGCATGAGACTAGCGGGAGGGCCTTACAATGAGCAGTTCTTC. It codes for CASMRLAGGPYNEQFF.

About this clonotype: This may arise from a read error, as a much more abundant clone is one base away. The chain carries TRBV7-2 and TRBJ1-1, with 7 nucleotides matching TRBD1. With V trimmed by 5 bases and J by 8 bases, 8 bases remained unmatched. Per the germline V gene, CDR1 is SGHTA and CDR2 is FQGNSA. The CDR3 consists of 13 residues. The chain's CDR3 is CASSLTRGMEAFF. The DNA of the CDR3 is TGTGCCAGCAGCCTGACCAGGGGGATGGAAGCTTTCTTT.

This chain uses TRBV6-5 with TRBJ1-6; D is undetermined. The germline gives CDR1 MNHEY, CDR2 SVGAGI. V was pared by 4 bases and J by 7 bases, with 11 bases between. This CDR3 spans 14 amino acids. The CDR3 sequence: CASSLPSSNSPLHF. CDR3 bases: TGTGCCAGCAGTTTACCTTCGTCCAATTCACCCCTCCACTTT.

V usage is TRBV15 and J usage is TRBJ2-7; 9 nucleotides agree with TRBD1. Germline V gives CDR1 LNHNV, CDR2 YYDKDF (reference sequence). The CDR3 extends over 16 amino acids. Trimming at V came to 2 bases and at J to 2 bases, leaving 7 bases not matched to a gene. The CDR3 DNA reads TGTGCCACCAGCAGATTACAGGGGGCTACGGCCTACGAGCAGTACTTC. Residues: CATSRLQGATAYEQYF.

In its sample, this clonotype was seen many times. The V gene is TRBV29-1, the J gene TRBJ2-5, with D possibly TRBD2 on 5 matching bases. V shed 3 bases and J shed 6 bases, with 8 bases lying between them. The CDR3 sequence is 11 residues long. Germline CDR1 SQVTM, CDR2 ANQGSEA. In nucleotides, the CDR3 is TGCAGCGTTGATGGAGGCCAGACCCAGTACTTC. It translates to CSVDGGQTQYF.

This clonotype came up a few times. The chain employs TRBV4-2 and TRBJ2-1; no definite D call. Germline V gene lookup returns CDR1 LGHNA and CDR2 YNFKEQ. The ends were cut back, 0 bases at V and 0 bases at J, with 9 bases in the middle. This CDR3 has 16 amino acids. As DNA, the CDR3 is TGTGCCAGCAGCCAAGATTTCATAGGCTCCTACAATGAGCAGTTCTTC. This translates into CASSQDFIGSYNEQFF.

The chain recombines TRBV6-1 with TRBJ2-7, with 11 bases aligning to TRBD2. Germline V gives CDR1 MNHNS, CDR2 SASEGT. The CDR3 covers 16 residues. The J segment lost 0 bases and the V segment lost 2 bases, leaving 3 bases of the junction unmatched. In DNA, the CDR3 is TGTGCCAGCAGTGAACATGGGACTAGCGGCTCCTACGAGCAGTACTTC. Translating gives CASSEHGTSGSYEQYF.